This TCR beta chain was captured by sequencing in a study of relationships among human T cell subsets. J was trimmed by 2 bases and V by 3 bases; bases with no gene match: 4. The CDR3 spans 15 residues. Germline V lookup: CDR1 LNHDA, CDR2 SQIVND (reference sequence). A single count supports this clonotype. As yet, its antigen is unknown. Bead selections for CD25, CD56 and CD294 left a flow-through collected as Th1 cells. Semiquantitative ARM-PCR amplified T cell receptor alpha and beta CDR3 regions from mRNA. Exponential amplification used communal superprimers after tagged nested gene-specific primers in ARM-PCR. TCRdb fed the multiplex PCR reads into MiXCR, producing one record per CDR3 protein. The table includes about 13,000 distinct CDR3 sequences, approximately 64% detected once. Overall study results and limits: Over 50% of CD8+ cytotoxic sequences came from clones with over 100 reads.

This rearrangement joins TRBV19 to TRBJ1-1; 9 nucleotides line up with TRBD1. Sample: CD4+ Th1 cells sorted from blood. The receptor's source is a man aged 35 to 55 in good health. The CDR3 protein is CASSIGQGPNTEAFF. The CDR3 DNA reads TGTGCCAGTAGTATTGGACAGGGGCCTAACACTGAAGCTTTCTTT.